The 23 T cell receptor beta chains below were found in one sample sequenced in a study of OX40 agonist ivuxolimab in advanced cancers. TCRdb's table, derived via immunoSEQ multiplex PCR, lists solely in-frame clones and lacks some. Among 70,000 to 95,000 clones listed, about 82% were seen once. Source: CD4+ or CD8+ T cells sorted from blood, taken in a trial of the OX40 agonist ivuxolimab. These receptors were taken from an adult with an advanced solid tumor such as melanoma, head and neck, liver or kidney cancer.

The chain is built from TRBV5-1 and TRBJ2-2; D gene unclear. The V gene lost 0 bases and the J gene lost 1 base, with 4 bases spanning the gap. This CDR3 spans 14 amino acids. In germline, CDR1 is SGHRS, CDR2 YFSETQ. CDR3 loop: CASSLGQNTGELFF. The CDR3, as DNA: TGCGCCAGCAGCTTGGGTCAGAACACCGGGGAGCTGTTTTTT.

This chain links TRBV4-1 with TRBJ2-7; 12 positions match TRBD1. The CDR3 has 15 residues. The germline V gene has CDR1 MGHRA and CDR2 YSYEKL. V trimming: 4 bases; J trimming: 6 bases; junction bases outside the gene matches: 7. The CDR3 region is CASSRSGTGGGEQYF. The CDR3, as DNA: TGCGCCAGCAGCCGTTCAGGGACAGGGGGCGGCGAGCAGTACTTC.

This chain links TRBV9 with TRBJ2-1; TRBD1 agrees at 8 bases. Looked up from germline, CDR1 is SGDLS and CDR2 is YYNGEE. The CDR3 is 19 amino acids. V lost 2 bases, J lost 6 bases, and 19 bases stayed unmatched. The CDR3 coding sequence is TGTGCCAGCAGCGTCCTAGAACTCCTCCCGGGACAGGTGTCCAATGAGCAGTTCTTC. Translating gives CASSVLELLPGQVSNEQFF.

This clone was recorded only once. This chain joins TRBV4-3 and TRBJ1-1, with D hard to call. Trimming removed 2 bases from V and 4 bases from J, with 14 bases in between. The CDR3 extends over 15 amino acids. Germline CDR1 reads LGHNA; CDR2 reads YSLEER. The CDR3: CASSQSQLLGTEAFF. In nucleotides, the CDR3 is TGCGCCAGCAGCCAATCACAGCTTTTGGGCACTGAAGCTTTCTTT.

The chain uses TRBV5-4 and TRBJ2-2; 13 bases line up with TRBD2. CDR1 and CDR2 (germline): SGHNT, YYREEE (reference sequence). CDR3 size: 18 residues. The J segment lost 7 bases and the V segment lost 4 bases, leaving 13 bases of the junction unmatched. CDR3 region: CASSPDGTSGKGVGELFF. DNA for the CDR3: TGTGCCAGCAGCCCGGATGGGACTAGCGGGAAAGGTGTCGGGGAGCTGTTTTTT.

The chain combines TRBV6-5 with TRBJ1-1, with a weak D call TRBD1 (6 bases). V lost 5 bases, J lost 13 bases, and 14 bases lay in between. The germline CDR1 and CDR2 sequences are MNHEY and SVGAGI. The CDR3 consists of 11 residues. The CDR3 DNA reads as TGTGCCAGCAGTGCCACAGGGTTGGATTTCTTT. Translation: CASSATGLDFF.

In DNA form, the CDR3 reads TGCGCCAGCAGCCAAGCCATCCCAGGGGTCCCCCAGCATTTT. This sequence encodes CASSQAIPGVPQHF. The V and J genes are TRBV4-1 and TRBJ1-5, with a weak D call TRBD1 (6 bases). Germline CDR1 MGHRA, CDR2 YSYEKL. Between the trimmed V and J ends, which lost 1 base and 10 bases, there was a span of 14 bases. The CDR3 consists of 14 residues.

CDR3 residues: CAIGPGGRSYNEQFF. In DNA form, the CDR3 reads TGTGCCATCGGACCGGGGGGGAGGTCCTACAATGAGCAGTTCTTC. The chain couples TRBV10-3 to TRBJ2-1, with 8 bases aligning to TRBD2. The CDR3 has 15 residues. Trimming at V came to 8 bases and at J to 1 base, leaving 7 bases not matched to a gene. CDR1 and CDR2 from the germline V gene are ENHRY and SYGVKD.

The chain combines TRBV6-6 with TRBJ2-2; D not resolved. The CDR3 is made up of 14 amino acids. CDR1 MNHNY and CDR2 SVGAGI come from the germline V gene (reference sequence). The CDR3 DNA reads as TGTGGGGCCCGTGTGCAGATCGACACCGGGGAGCTGTTTTTT. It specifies CGARVQIDTGELFF.

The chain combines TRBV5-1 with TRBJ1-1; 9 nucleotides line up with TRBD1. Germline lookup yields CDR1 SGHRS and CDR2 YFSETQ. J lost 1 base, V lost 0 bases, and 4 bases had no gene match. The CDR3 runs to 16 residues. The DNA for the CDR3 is TGCGCCAGCAGCTTGGGACCGGGACAGGGGAACACTGAAGCTTTCTTT. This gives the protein CASSLGPGQGNTEAFF.

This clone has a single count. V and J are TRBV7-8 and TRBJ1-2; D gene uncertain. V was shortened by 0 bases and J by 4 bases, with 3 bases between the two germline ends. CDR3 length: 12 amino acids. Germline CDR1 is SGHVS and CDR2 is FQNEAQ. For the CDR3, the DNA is TGTGCCAGCAGCTTAGCGTTCTATGGCTACACCTTC. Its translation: CASSLAFYGYTF.

The CDR3 is CASSIDSRAGNTIYF. In DNA form, the CDR3 reads TGTGCCAGTAGTATAGATAGCAGGGCTGGAAACACCATATATTTT. The J gene is TRBJ1-3, the V gene TRBV19; D possibly corresponds to TRBD1 (5 bases). Germline V gene sequence: CDR1 LNHDA, CDR2 SQIVND (reference sequence). V shed 0 bases and J shed 2 bases, with 8 bases lying between them. The CDR3 consists of 15 residues.

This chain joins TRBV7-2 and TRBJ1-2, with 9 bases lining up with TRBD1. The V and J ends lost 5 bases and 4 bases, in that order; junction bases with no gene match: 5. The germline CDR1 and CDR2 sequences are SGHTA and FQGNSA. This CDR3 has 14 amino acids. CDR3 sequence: CASSPKTGGYGYTF. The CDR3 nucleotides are TGTGCCAGCAGCCCGAAGACAGGGGGCTATGGCTACACCTTC.

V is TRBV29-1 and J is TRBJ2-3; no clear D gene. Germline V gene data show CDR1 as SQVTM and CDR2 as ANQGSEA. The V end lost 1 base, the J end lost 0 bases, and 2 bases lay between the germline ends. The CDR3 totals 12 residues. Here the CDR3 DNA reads TGCAGCGTTGAAGTGAGCACAGATACGCAGTATTTT. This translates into CSVEVSTDTQYF.

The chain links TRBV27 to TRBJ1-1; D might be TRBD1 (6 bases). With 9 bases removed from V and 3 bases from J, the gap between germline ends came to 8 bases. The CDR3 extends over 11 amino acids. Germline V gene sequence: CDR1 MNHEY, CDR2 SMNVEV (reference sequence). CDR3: CARQGYTEAFF. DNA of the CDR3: TGTGCCAGACAGGGTTACACTGAAGCTTTCTTT.

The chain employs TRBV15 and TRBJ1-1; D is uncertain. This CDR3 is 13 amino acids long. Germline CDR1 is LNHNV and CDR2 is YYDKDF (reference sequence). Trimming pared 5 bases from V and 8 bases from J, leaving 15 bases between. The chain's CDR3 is CATSSSPQLEAFF. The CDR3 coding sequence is TGTGCCACCAGCTCTAGCCCGCAGTTAGAAGCTTTCTTT.

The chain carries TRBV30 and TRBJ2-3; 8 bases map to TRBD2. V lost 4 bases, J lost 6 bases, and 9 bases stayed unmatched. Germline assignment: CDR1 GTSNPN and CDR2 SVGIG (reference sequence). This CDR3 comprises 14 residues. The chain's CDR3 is CAWKERGPRDTQYF. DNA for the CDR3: TGTGCCTGGAAGGAGCGGGGGCCCCGGGATACGCAGTATTTT.

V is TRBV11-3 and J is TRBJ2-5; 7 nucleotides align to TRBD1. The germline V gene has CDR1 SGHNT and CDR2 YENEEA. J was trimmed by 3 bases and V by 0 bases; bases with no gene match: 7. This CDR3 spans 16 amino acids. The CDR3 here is CASSLDIDRVKETQYF. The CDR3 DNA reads TGTGCCAGCAGCTTAGACATAGACAGGGTTAAAGAGACCCAGTACTTC.

The CDR3 reads CASSRQVSGNTIYF. Written as DNA, the CDR3 is TGTGCCAGCAGCCGACAGGTCTCTGGAAACACCATATATTTT. This chain connects TRBV7-9 to TRBJ1-3, with a possible D match to TRBD1 (6 bases). The CDR3 length is 14 residues. V was cut by 5 bases and J by 0 bases, with 8 bases left in between. Germline V lookup: CDR1 SEHNR, CDR2 FQNEAQ (reference sequence).

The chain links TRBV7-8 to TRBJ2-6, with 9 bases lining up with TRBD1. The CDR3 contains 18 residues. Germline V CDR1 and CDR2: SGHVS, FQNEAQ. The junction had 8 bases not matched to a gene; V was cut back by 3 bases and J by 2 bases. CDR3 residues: CASSFRTGAKAGANVLTF. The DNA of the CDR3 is TGTGCCAGCAGCTTTAGGACAGGGGCAAAGGCTGGGGCCAACGTCCTGACTTTC.

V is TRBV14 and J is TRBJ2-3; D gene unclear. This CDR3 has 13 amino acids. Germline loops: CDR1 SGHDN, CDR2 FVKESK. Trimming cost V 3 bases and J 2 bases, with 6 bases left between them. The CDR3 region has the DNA TGTGCCAGCAGCCATGCCTACACAGATACGCAGTATTTT. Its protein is CASSHAYTDTQYF.

CDR3 in amino acids: CSVRTSHNEQFF. Here the CDR3 DNA reads TGCAGCGTTCGGACTTCACACAATGAGCAGTTCTTC. V is TRBV29-1 and J is TRBJ2-1, with D maybe TRBD2 (5 bases). This CDR3 has 12 amino acids. V was cut by 5 bases and J by 5 bases, with 10 bases left in between. Per germline, CDR1 SQVTM and CDR2 ANQGSEA.

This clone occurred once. The CDR3 nucleotides read TGTGCCAGCAGCGCCGGGGACGAGATTAGCACAGATACGCAGTATTTT. Residues: CASSAGDEISTDTQYF. V is TRBV9 and J is TRBJ2-3, with D perhaps assigned TRBD1 or TRBD2 (5 bases each). V was shortened by 3 bases and J by 0 bases, with 14 bases between the two germline ends. Germline V gene lookup returns CDR1 SGDLS and CDR2 YYNGEE. This CDR3 region has 16 residues.